These 27 T cell receptor beta chains were all obtained from the same sample, sequenced in a study of cytomegalovirus exposure and HLA in healthy donors. 13 Jbeta primers and 60 Vbeta primers were used for the PCR. This table comes from immunoSEQ multiplex PCR, and its TCRdb copy is limited to in-frame clones, with some not included. Of about 300,000 clones detected, roughly 85% appear once; the ten largest clones hold roughly 4%. Material: PBMCs. These receptors were taken from a man in his forties in good health and CMV-seropositive.

The V and J genes are TRBV2 and TRBJ1-1; no firm D call. This CDR3 is built from 12 residues. Germline values: CDR1 SNHLY, CDR2 FYNNEI. The V and J ends lost 4 bases and 3 bases respectively, with 6 bases between them. The CDR3 reads CASSVQYTEAFF. Here the CDR3 DNA reads TGTGCCAGCAGTGTCCAGTACACTGAAGCTTTCTTT.

The gene calls are TRBV19 and TRBJ1-5; perhaps TRBD1 as D (5 bases). The V gene lost 0 bases and the J gene lost 0 bases, with 12 bases spanning the gap. This CDR3 has 17 residues. Germline V gene data show CDR1 as LNHDA and CDR2 as SQIVND (reference sequence). The CDR3, as DNA: TGTGCCAGTAGTATAGACGACAGCCTTTATAGCAATCAGCCCCAGCATTTT. This translates into CASSIDDSLYSNQPQHF. Drawing the rest from reference TRBV19 and TRBJ1-5, the complete variable domain is DGGITQSPKYLFRKEGQNVTLSCEQNLNHDAMYWYRQDPGQGLRLIYYSQIVNDFQKGDIAEGYSVSREKKESFPLTVTSAQKNPTAFYLCASSIDDSLYSNQPQHFGDGTRLSIL.

DNA for the CDR3: TGTGCCAGTAGTGCAGACAGGGTCTTTAGCTCCTACGAGCAGTACTTC. It translates to CASSADRVFSSYEQYF. The chain couples TRBV19 to TRBJ2-7; TRBD1 matches at 7 bases. The V gene's germline CDR1 is LNHDA and CDR2 SQIVND (reference sequence). This CDR3 has 16 residues. The J segment lost 0 bases and the V segment lost 5 bases, leaving 10 bases of the junction unmatched.

The chain has TRBV19 and TRBJ2-3, with TRBD1 matching over 9 bases. CDR3 size: 17 residues. CDR1 and CDR2 from the germline V gene are LNHDA and SQIVND (reference sequence). After removal of 4 bases from V and 4 bases from J, the junction contained 12 bases not matched to a gene. As DNA, the CDR3 is TGTGCCAGTAGTACCGCGCCCGGGACAGGGTTTTCAGATACGCAGTATTTT. Protein product: CASSTAPGTGFSDTQYF.

The V and J genes are TRBV18 and TRBJ2-2; TRBD2 is a possible D gene (6 bases). The V end was cut by 6 bases, the J end by 0 bases, with 14 bases between. Germline-derived CDR1 and CDR2 are KGHSH and LQKENI. This CDR3 is built from 16 residues. The CDR3 is CASSHQSSANTGELFF. The DNA of the CDR3 is TGTGCCAGCTCTCACCAATCTAGCGCGAACACCGGGGAGCTGTTTTTT.

This clone was observed a handful of times. V is TRBV9 and J is TRBJ1-3; TRBD1 aligns across 10 bases. The length of the CDR3 is 15 residues. With 2 bases clipped from V and 2 bases from J, the junction kept 1 base outside the gene matches. Germline CDR1 reads SGDLS; CDR2 reads YYNGEE. The CDR3 reads CASSVTGGPGNTIYF. In DNA form, the CDR3 reads TGTGCCAGCAGCGTGACAGGGGGCCCTGGAAACACCATATATTTT.

The chain employs TRBV7-3 and TRBJ2-7, with 12 bases matching TRBD1. CDR1 is SGHTA and CDR2 is FQGTGA in the germline V gene. The CDR3 has 14 residues. Unmatched junction bases numbered 4, after V lost 5 bases and J lost 5 bases. The DNA of the CDR3 is TGTGCCAGCAGCCCCGGGACAGGGGGCGACGAGCAGTACTTC. It yields the protein CASSPGTGGDEQYF.

The chain carries TRBV6-1 and TRBJ2-2; TRBD2 might be the D (6 bases). CDR1 and CDR2 from the germline V gene are MNHNS and SASEGT. Trimming removed 6 bases at V and 1 base at J, with 12 bases between. The CDR3 has 15 amino acids. The CDR3 DNA is TGTGCCAGCAGATTGCGTAGCGGGAACACCGGGGAGCTGTTTTTT. Translated, it gives CASRLRSGNTGELFF.

The chain carries TRBV5-6 and TRBJ2-7; D is possibly TRBD1 (6 bases). V lost 1 base to trimming and J lost 3 bases, with 14 bases between them. CDR3 size: 15 residues. Germline V gene data show CDR1 as SGHDT and CDR2 as YYEEEE. CDR3 in amino acids: CASSLWSGAIYEQYF. In DNA, the CDR3 is TGTGCCAGCAGCTTGTGGTCAGGGGCTATCTACGAGCAGTACTTC. Combining the CDR3 with reference TRBV5-6 and TRBJ2-7 gives the whole variable domain DAGVTQSPTHLIKTRGQQVTLRCSPKSGHDTVSWYQQALGQGPQFIFQYYEEEERQRGNFPDRFSGHQFPNYSSELNVNALLLGDSALYLCASSLWSGAIYEQYFGPGTRLTVT.

The chain couples TRBV27 to TRBJ2-7; a possible D gene is TRBD2 (6 bases). The CDR3 is 14 residues long. Trimming cost V 10 bases and J 0 bases, with 16 bases left between them. In germline, CDR1 is MNHEY, CDR2 SMNVEV (reference sequence). The CDR3, as DNA: TGTGCCACCCGACGGAGCGGGCTCTCCTACGAGCAGTACTTC. It yields the protein CATRRSGLSYEQYF.

This clone was found a few times. The chain employs TRBV4-3 and TRBJ1-1, with D possibly TRBD1 on 6 matching bases. Germline-derived CDR1 and CDR2 are LGHNA and YSLEER. The CDR3 contains 15 residues. The V and J ends lost 0 bases and 0 bases respectively, with 8 bases between them. The CDR3 DNA sequence: TGCGCCAGCAGCCAAGATTGGGACATGAACACTGAAGCTTTCTTT. This translates into CASSQDWDMNTEAFF.

Here the CDR3 reads CASSFGGYNEQFF. The CDR3, as DNA: TGTGCCAGCAGCTTCGGTGGCTACAATGAGCAGTTCTTC. The rearrangement uses TRBV5-6 and TRBJ2-1; no reliable D call. CDR3 length: 13 residues. V was pared by 2 bases and J by 3 bases, with 6 bases between. CDR1 SGHDT and CDR2 YYEEEE come from the germline V gene.

The rearrangement uses TRBV29-1 and TRBJ1-2; TRBD1 matches at 7 bases. Looked up from germline, CDR1 is SQVTM and CDR2 is ANQGSEA. J lost 7 bases, V lost 6 bases, and 5 bases had no gene match. The CDR3 sequence is 11 residues long. The CDR3 spells CSVRQGFGYTF. For the CDR3, the DNA is TGCAGCGTGAGACAGGGCTTTGGCTACACCTTC.

The rearrangement uses TRBV7-8 and TRBJ1-2, with D tentatively TRBD1 (6 bases). This CDR3 has 15 amino acids. Germline V lookup: CDR1 SGHVS, CDR2 FQNEAQ. The V and J ends lost 7 bases and 7 bases respectively, with 22 bases between them. The CDR3 sequence is CASTLLRGGGAGYTF. Written as DNA, the CDR3 is TGTGCCAGCACCCTCCTGCGGGGCGGGGGGGCTGGCTACACCTTC.

The V and J genes are TRBV10-1 and TRBJ2-1; the match to TRBD2 covers 8 bases. Germline V gives CDR1 WNHNN, CDR2 SYGVQD (reference sequence). V gave up 3 bases and J gave up 15 bases; unmatched junction bases: 13. The CDR3 consists of 14 residues. CDR3 coding DNA: TGCGCCAGCAGTGATGGAATAGCGGGGCCCAGGTTGTTCTTC. Its protein is CASSDGIAGPRLFF.

The V gene is TRBV7-2, the J gene TRBJ1-6, with 9 bases fitting TRBD1. There are 17 residues in the CDR3. V lost 1 base to trimming and J lost 9 bases; unmatched junction nucleotides: 10. CDR1 and CDR2 (germline): SGHTA, FQGNSA. The CDR3 is CASSLVRVGTGSSPLHF. The CDR3 nucleotides are TGTGCCAGCAGCTTAGTTCGAGTAGGGACAGGGTCTTCACCCCTCCACTTT.

Notes on this clone: An end of the junction differs from the germline gene, which may be a read error. The rearrangement links TRBV6-5 to TRBJ1-2; maybe TRBD1 (5 bases). In germline, CDR1 is MNHEY, CDR2 SVGAGI. The CDR3 is 16 residues long. The CDR3 DNA sequence: TGTGCCAGCAGTTCAACGACAGAAACTACTAACTATGGCCACACCTTC. It is translated as CASSSTTETTNYGHTF.

The chain links TRBV4-1 to TRBJ2-2; perhaps TRBD1 as D (5 bases). CDR3 size: 17 residues. Germline V lookup: CDR1 MGHRA, CDR2 YSYEKL. The V end lost 1 base, the J end lost 5 bases, and 17 bases lay between the germline ends. The CDR3 loop is CASSQGPGDRSTGELFF. DNA for the CDR3: TGCGCCAGCAGCCAAGGCCCAGGAGACAGAAGTACCGGGGAGCTGTTTTTT.

The chain links TRBV6-6 to TRBJ2-7; D is possibly TRBD2 (6 bases). CDR1 and CDR2 (germline): MNHNY, SVGAGI (reference sequence). V lost 5 bases and J lost 2, with 16 bases in between. This CDR3 has 15 residues. CDR3 DNA sequence: TGTGCCAGCAGTGCGGAGGGCCCTCGGGCCTACGAGCAGTACTTC. Encoded protein: CASSAEGPRAYEQYF.

The chain uses TRBV25-1 and TRBJ2-7; TRBD2 matches at 7 bases. The CDR3 consists of 18 residues. CDR1 and CDR2 (germline): MGHDK, SYGVNS. V lost 5 bases, J lost 0 bases, and 16 bases stayed unmatched. CDR3 sequence: CASSWGGNKGGSSYEQYF. CDR3 coding DNA: TGTGCCAGCAGTTGGGGGGGAAATAAGGGCGGGAGCTCCTACGAGCAGTACTTC.

The chain employs TRBV28 and TRBJ1-4; tentatively, D is TRBD1 (6 bases). Trimming took 6 bases from V and 5 from J, leaving 13 bases between them. The CDR3 runs to 14 residues. Germline loops: CDR1 MDHEN, CDR2 SYDVKM. CDR3 loop: CASSQNRENEKLFF. Written as DNA, the CDR3 is TGTGCCAGCAGCCAGAACAGGGAAAATGAAAAACTGTTTTTT.

This chain connects TRBV15 to TRBJ1-1; D unclear. The CDR3 is 13 amino acids. From germline, CDR1 is LNHNV and CDR2 YYDKDF (reference sequence). V was pared by 3 bases and J by 5 bases, with 10 bases between. In DNA form, the CDR3 reads TGTGCCACCAGCAGGGCCCGGAGTACTGAAGCTTTCTTT. Its translation is CATSRARSTEAFF.

This chain links TRBV5-4 with TRBJ2-7, with TRBD1 matching over 8 bases. Looked up from germline, CDR1 is SGHNT and CDR2 is YYREEE (reference sequence). V lost 4 bases to trimming and J lost 2 bases; unmatched junction nucleotides: 8. This CDR3 region has 15 residues. CDR3 bases: TGTGCCAGCAGCATCCCAGGGGGCCCTCCCTACGAGCAGTACTTC. The encoded protein is CASSIPGGPPYEQYF.

This chain joins TRBV2 and TRBJ2-5; 13 bases match TRBD2. The CDR3 is 14 residues long. CDR1 SNHLY and CDR2 FYNNEI come from the germline V gene. Trimming cost V 7 bases and J 3 bases; bases outside gene matches: 2. CDR3 amino acids: CASIGTSGEETQYF. Written as DNA, the CDR3 is TGTGCCAGCATAGGGACTAGCGGGGAAGAGACCCAGTACTTC.

This clone was observed a single time. The rearrangement joins TRBV14 to TRBJ1-1; no definite D call. Germline V gene lookup returns CDR1 SGHDN and CDR2 FVKESK. The V and J ends lost 0 bases and 1 base respectively, with 9 bases between them. The CDR3 spans 15 residues. Here the CDR3 reads CASSQDQVKNTEAFF. The CDR3 coding sequence is TGTGCCAGCAGCCAAGATCAGGTCAAGAACACTGAAGCTTTCTTT.

This chain uses TRBV29-1 with TRBJ1-5; 8 nucleotides agree with TRBD1. This CDR3 region has 16 residues. With V trimmed by 1 base and J by 7 bases, 12 bases remained unmatched. The germline CDR1 and CDR2 sequences are SQVTM and ANQGSEA. The CDR3 DNA is TGCAGCGTTGAAGGTCAGGGGGCCCTCCGGTTCCAGCCCCAGCATTTT. It is translated as CSVEGQGALRFQPQHF.

V gene TRBV27 combines with J gene TRBJ1-3; no reliable D call. Between the trimmed V and J ends, which lost 6 bases and 0 bases, there was a span of 12 bases. This CDR3 is built from 15 residues. Looked up from germline, CDR1 is MNHEY and CDR2 is SMNVEV (reference sequence). The CDR3 nucleotides read TGTGCCAGCAGCCCCCAAGGAGTCTCTGGAAACACCATATATTTT. Translated: CASSPQGVSGNTIYF.